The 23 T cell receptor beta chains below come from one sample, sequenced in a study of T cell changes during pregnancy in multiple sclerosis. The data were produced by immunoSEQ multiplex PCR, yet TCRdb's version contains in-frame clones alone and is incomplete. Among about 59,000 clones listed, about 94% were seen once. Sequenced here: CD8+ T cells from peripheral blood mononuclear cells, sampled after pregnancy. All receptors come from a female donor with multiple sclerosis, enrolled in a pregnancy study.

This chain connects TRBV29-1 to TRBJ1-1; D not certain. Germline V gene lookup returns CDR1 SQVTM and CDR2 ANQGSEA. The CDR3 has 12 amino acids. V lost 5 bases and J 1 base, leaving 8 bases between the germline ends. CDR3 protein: CSVRRENTEAFF. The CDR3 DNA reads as TGCAGCGTTCGCCGGGAGAACACTGAAGCTTTCTTT.

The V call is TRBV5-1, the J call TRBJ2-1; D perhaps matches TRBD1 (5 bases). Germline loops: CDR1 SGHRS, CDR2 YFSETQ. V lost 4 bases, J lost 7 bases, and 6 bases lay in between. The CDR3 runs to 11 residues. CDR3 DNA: TGCGCCAGCAGCGCAGGGAATGAGCAGTTCTTC. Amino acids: CASSAGNEQFF.

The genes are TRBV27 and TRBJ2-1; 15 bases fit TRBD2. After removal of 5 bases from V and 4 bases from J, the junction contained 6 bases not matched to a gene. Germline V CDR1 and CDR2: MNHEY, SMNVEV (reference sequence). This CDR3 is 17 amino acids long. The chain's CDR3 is CASSTLGLAGGYNEQFF. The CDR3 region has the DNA TGTGCCAGCAGTACCTTGGGACTAGCGGGAGGTTACAATGAGCAGTTCTTC.

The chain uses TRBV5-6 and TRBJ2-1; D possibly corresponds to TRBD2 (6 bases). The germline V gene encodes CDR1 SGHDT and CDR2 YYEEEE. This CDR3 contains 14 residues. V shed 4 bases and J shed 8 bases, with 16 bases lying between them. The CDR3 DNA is TGTGCCAGCAGCGCGGGGTGGGGATTGGATGAGCAGTTCTTC. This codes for CASSAGWGLDEQFF. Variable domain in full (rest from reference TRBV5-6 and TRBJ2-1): DAGVTQSPTHLIKTRGQQVTLRCSPKSGHDTVSWYQQALGQGPQFIFQYYEEEERQRGNFPDRFSGHQFPNYSSELNVNALLLGDSALYLCASSAGWGLDEQFFGPGTRLTVL.

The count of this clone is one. The CDR3 here is CASSWVNGRTIGELFF. In DNA form, the CDR3 reads TGTGCCAGCAGCTGGGTGAATGGGAGAACGATCGGGGAGCTGTTTTTT. The rearrangement joins TRBV5-6 to TRBJ2-2, with a tentative D call TRBD2 (5 bases). From germline, CDR1 is SGHDT and CDR2 YYEEEE. The CDR3 is 16 residues long. Trimming removed 3 bases at V and 7 bases at J, with 19 bases between.

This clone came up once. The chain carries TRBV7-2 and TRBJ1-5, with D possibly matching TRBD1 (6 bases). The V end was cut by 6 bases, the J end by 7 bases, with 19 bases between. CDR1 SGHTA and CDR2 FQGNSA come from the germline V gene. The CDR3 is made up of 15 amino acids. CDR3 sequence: CASSSQGGWKQPQHF. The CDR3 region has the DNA TGTGCCAGCAGTTCCCAAGGGGGTTGGAAACAGCCCCAGCATTTT. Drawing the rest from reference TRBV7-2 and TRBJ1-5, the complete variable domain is GAGVSQSPSNKVTEKGKDVELRCDPISGHTALYWYRQSLGQGLEFLIYFQGNSAPDKSGLPSDRFSAERTGGSVSTLTIQRTQQEDSAVYLCASSSQGGWKQPQHFGDGTRLSIL.

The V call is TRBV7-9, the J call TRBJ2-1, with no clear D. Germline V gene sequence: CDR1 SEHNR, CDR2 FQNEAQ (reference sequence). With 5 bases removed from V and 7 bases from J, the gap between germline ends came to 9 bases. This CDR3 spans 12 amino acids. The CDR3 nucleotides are TGTGCCAGCAGCCTCCCTCTGAATGAGCAGTTCTTC. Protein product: CASSLPLNEQFF. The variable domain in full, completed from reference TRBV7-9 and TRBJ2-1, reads DTGVSQNPRHKITKRGQNVTFRCDPISEHNRLYWYRQTLGQGPEFLTYFQNEAQLEKSRLLSDRFSAERPKGSFSTLEIQRTEQGDSAMYLCASSLPLNEQFFGPGTRLTVL.

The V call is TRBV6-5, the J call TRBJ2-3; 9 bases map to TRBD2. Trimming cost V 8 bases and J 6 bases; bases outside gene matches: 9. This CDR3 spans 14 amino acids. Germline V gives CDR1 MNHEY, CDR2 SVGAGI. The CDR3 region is CASSLAGGADTQYF. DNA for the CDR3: TGTGCCAGCTCACTAGCGGGTGGTGCGGATACGCAGTATTTT.

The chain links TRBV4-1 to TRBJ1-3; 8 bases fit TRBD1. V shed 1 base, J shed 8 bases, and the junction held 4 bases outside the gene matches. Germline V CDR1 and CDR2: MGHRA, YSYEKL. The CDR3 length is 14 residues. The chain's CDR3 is CASSQAGGVHTIYF. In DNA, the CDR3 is TGCGCCAGCAGCCAAGCAGGGGGCGTCCACACCATATATTTT.

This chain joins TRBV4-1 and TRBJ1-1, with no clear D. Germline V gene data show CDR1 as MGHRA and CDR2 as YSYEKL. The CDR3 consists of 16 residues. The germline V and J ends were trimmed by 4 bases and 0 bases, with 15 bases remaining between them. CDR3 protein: CASSRRQSFLNTEAFF. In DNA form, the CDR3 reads TGCGCCAGCAGCCGCCGACAAAGTTTTTTGAACACTGAAGCTTTCTTT.

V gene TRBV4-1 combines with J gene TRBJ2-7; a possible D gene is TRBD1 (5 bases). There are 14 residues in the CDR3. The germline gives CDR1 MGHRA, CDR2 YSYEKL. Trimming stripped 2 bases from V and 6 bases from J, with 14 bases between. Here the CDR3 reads CASSQFSGPREQYF. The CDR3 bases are TGCGCCAGCAGCCAATTTTCAGGGCCGCGCGAGCAGTACTTC.

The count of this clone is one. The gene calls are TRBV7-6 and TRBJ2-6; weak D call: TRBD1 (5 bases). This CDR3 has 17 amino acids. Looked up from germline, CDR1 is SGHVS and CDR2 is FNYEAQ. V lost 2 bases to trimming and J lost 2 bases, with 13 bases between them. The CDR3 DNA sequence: TGTGCCAGCAGCTTAATTGCAGGGCGTACTGGGGCCAACGTCCTGACTTTC. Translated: CASSLIAGRTGANVLTF.

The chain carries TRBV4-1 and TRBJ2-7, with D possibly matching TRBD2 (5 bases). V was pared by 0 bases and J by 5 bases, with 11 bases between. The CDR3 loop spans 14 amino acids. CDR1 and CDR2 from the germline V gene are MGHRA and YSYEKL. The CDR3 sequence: CASSQDDWGDEQYF. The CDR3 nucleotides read TGCGCCAGCAGCCAAGATGATTGGGGAGACGAGCAGTACTTC.

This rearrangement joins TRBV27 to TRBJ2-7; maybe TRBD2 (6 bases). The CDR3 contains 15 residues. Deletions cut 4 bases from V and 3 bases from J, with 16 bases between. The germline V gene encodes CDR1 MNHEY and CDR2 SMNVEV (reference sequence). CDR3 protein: CASSSPDTGVYEQYF. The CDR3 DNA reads TGTGCCAGCAGTTCGCCCGACACGGGGGTCTACGAGCAGTACTTC.

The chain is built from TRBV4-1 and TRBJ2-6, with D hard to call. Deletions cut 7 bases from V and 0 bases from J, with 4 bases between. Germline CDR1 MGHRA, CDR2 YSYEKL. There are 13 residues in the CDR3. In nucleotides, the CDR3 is TGCGCCAGCACGGTCTCTGGGGCCAACGTCCTGACTTTC. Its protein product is CASTVSGANVLTF.

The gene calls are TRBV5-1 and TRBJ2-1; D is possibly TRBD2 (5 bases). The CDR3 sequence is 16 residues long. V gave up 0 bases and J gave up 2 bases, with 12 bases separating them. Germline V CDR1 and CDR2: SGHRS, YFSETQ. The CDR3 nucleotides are TGCGCCAGCAGCTTGGGAGGCGGGCCAGCCTACAATGAGCAGTTCTTC. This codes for CASSLGGGPAYNEQFF.

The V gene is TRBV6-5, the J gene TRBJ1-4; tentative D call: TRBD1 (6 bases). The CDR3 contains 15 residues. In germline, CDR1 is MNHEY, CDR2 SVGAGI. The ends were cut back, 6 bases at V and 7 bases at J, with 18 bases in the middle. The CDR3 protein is CASSYDKGGREKLFF. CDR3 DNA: TGTGCCAGCAGCTATGACAAGGGGGGGCGTGAAAAACTGTTTTTT.

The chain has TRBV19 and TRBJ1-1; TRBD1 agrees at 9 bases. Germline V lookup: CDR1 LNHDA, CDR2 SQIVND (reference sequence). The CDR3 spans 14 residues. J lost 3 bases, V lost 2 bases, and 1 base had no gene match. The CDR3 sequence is CASSITGGHTEAFF. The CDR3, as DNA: TGTGCCAGTAGTATAACAGGGGGCCACACTGAAGCTTTCTTT.

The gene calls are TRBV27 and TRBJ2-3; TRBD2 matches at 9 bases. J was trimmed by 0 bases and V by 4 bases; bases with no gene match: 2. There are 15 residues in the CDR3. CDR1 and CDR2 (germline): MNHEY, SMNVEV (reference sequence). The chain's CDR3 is CASSSSGTSTDTQYF. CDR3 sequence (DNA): TGTGCCAGCAGTTCTAGCGGGACTAGCACAGATACGCAGTATTTT.

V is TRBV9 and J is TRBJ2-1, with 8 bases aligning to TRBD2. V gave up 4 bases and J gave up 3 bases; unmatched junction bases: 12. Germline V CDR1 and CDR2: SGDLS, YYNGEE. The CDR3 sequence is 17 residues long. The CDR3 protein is CASSTRPSGSVYNEQFF. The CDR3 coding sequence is TGTGCCAGCAGCACTCGGCCTAGCGGGTCGGTCTACAATGAGCAGTTCTTC. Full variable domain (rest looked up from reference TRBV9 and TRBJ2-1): DSGVTQTPKHLITATGQRVTLRCSPRSGDLSVYWYQQSLDQGLQFLIQYYNGEERAKGNILERFSAQQFPDLHSELNLSSLELGDSALYFCASSTRPSGSVYNEQFFGPGTRLTVL.

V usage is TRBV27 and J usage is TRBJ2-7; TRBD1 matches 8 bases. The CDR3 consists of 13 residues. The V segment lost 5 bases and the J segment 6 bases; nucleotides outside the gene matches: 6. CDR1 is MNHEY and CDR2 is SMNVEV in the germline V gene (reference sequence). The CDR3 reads CASSLRTGFEQYF. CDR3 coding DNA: TGTGCCAGCAGTCTTCGGACAGGGTTCGAGCAGTACTTC.

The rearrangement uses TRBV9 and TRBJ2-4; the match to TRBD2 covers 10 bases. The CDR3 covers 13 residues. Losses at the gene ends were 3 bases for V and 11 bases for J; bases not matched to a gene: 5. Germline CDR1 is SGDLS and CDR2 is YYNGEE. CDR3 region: CASSGASGSVQYF. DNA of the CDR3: TGTGCCAGCAGCGGGGCTAGCGGGAGTGTTCAGTACTTC.

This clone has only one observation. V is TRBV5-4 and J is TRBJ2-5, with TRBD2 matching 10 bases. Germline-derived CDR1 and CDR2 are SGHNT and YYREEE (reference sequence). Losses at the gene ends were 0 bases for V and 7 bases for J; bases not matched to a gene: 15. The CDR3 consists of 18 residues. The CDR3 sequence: CASSLEASGGPIGGTQYF. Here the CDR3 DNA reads TGTGCCAGCAGCTTGGAAGCTAGCGGGGGCCCGATTGGGGGGACCCAGTACTTC. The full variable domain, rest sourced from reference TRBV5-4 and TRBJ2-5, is ETGVTQSPTHLIKTRGQQVTLRCSSQSGHNTVSWYQQALGQGPQFIFQYYREEENGRGNFPPRFSGLQFPNYSSELNVNALELDDSALYLCASSLEASGGPIGGTQYFGPGTRLLVL.